These 11 T cell receptor beta chains originate from one sample sequenced in a study of graft-versus-host responses after intestinal transplantation. Data came from immunoSEQ multiplex PCR; TCRdb stores just in-frame clones and leaves some out. The sample has 9,600 or so clones; 90% to 95% are singletons. This material consisted of bone marrow, taken approximately 530 days after intestinal transplantation. These receptors came from a human patient who received an intestinal transplant, so some T cells may come from the graft donor.

The genes are TRBV5-1 and TRBJ2-3; no clear D. The CDR3 has 12 residues. Germline V gene data show CDR1 as SGHRS and CDR2 as YFSETQ. Trimming shortened V by 2 bases and J by 0 bases, and 1 base separated the two germline ends. For the CDR3, the DNA is TGCGCCAGCAGCTTCAGCACAGATACGCAGTATTTT. Amino acid sequence: CASSFSTDTQYF.

The table lists this clone with a count of one. This chain links TRBV21-1 with TRBJ1-1; no DNA check was done on the table's D call, TRBD1. TRBV21-1 counts as a pseudogene. The CDR3 is 13 amino acids. CDR3 in amino acids: CASGTAMNTEAFF. As DNA, the CDR3 is TGTGCCAGCGGGACAGCCATGAACACTGAAGCTTTCTTT.

V is TRBV7-9 and J is TRBJ2-3; weak D call: TRBD1 (6 bases). V lost 4 bases and J lost 1, with 24 bases in between. The CDR3 is made up of 19 amino acids. The germline CDR1 and CDR2 sequences are SEHNR and FQNEAQ (reference sequence). The CDR3 reads CASSSFGTSEHIGTDTQYF. CDR3 coding DNA: TGTGCCAGCAGCTCGTTCGGGACATCCGAGCATATTGGCACAGATACGCAGTATTTT.

The J gene is TRBJ2-1, the V gene TRBV4-1, with 7 bases identical to TRBD2. The V gene's germline CDR1 is MGHRA and CDR2 YSYEKL. This CDR3 comprises 14 residues. The V segment lost 1 base and the J segment 7 bases; nucleotides outside the gene matches: 4. CDR3 loop: CASSQGTRRNEQFF. The CDR3 nucleotides are TGCGCCAGCAGCCAAGGGACTAGAAGGAATGAGCAGTTCTTC.

This clone is a singleton in its sample. The genes are TRBV2 and TRBJ2-5; the match to TRBD2 covers 10 bases. The V segment lost 7 bases and the J segment 4 bases; nucleotides outside the gene matches: 12. The CDR3 spans 16 residues. The germline V gene encodes CDR1 SNHLY and CDR2 FYNNEI. CDR3 amino acids: CASTWGAGGVGETQYF. The CDR3, as DNA: TGTGCCAGCACCTGGGGAGCGGGAGGGGTCGGAGAGACCCAGTACTTC.

This clone has a single count. This chain joins TRBV11-3 and TRBJ1-4, with D possibly TRBD1 on 5 matching bases. The CDR3 covers 17 residues. The V gene's germline CDR1 is SGHNT and CDR2 YENEEA. Trimming shortened V by 0 bases and J by 3 bases, and 14 bases separated the two germline ends. In DNA, the CDR3 is TGTGCCAGCAGCTTAGAACCGGGGGAAGGGGCTAATGAAAAACTGTTTTTT. It yields the protein CASSLEPGEGANEKLFF.

The J gene is TRBJ2-1, the V gene TRBV5-1; no definite D call. CDR3 length: 11 amino acids. Germline CDR1 and CDR2: SGHRS and YFSETQ. The V gene lost 5 bases and the J gene lost 8 bases, with 8 bases spanning the gap. The CDR3 DNA reads TGCGCCAGCAGTCCCGGATATGAGCAGTTCTTC. This translates into CASSPGYEQFF.

The chain is built from TRBV10-3 and TRBJ2-7; TRBD1 agrees at 10 bases. This CDR3 contains 14 residues. The germline V gene encodes CDR1 ENHRY and CDR2 SYGVKD. After removal of 4 bases from V and 0 bases from J, the junction contained 0 bases not matched to a gene. CDR3 coding DNA: TGTGCCATCAGTGGGGACAGGGGCTCCTACGAGCAGTACTTC. It encodes CAISGDRGSYEQYF.

The chain recombines TRBV9 with TRBJ2-5; D is unclear. V shed 0 bases and J shed 1 base, with 10 bases lying between them. Germline V lookup: CDR1 SGDLS, CDR2 YYNGEE. The length of the CDR3 is 15 residues. CDR3 in amino acids: CASSVGVQFQETQYF. CDR3 sequence (DNA): TGTGCCAGCAGCGTAGGAGTGCAATTCCAAGAGACCCAGTACTTC.

The rearrangement joins TRBV5-4 to TRBJ1-3, with 7 bases identical to TRBD1. V gave up 0 bases and J gave up 4 bases; unmatched junction bases: 7. The germline V gene has CDR1 SGHNT and CDR2 YYREEE (reference sequence). This CDR3 spans 16 amino acids. The CDR3 DNA reads as TGTGCCAGCAGCTTGGGTGACAGGGAAATAGGAAACACCATATATTTT. This codes for CASSLGDREIGNTIYF.

V gene TRBV4-3 combines with J gene TRBJ1-4; D gene unclear. CDR3 length equals 14 residues. Trimming took 0 bases from V and 2 from J, leaving 4 bases between them. The germline V gene has CDR1 LGHNA and CDR2 YSLEER. CDR3 residues: CASSQEWTNEKLFF. Here the CDR3 DNA reads TGCGCCAGCAGCCAAGAATGGACTAATGAAAAACTGTTTTTT.